This T cell receptor beta chain was identified during a study of blood T cell repertoires in COVID-19. Only in-frame clones appear in the TCRdb table, and some are missing; sequencing was by immunoSEQ multiplex PCR. The sample includes about 300,000 clones, around 89% of them seen just once. V was clipped by 6 bases and J by 0 bases; unmatched bases: 11. Germline V gene sequence: CDR1 SGHNT, CDR2 YENEEA. The CDR3 runs to 17 residues. Material for sequencing was peripheral blood. The TCR was taken from a man in his forties with acute or convalescent COVID-19. The J gene is TRBJ2-1, the V gene TRBV11-3; 7 nucleotides align to TRBD2. CDR3 DNA: TGTGCCAGCAGAAGGGCCAGCGGGGACCTCTCCTACAATGAGCAGTTCTTC. This codes for CASRRASGDLSYNEQFF.